Listed below are T cell receptor beta chains from one sample, sequenced in a study of blood T cell repertoires in COVID-19. Profiling relied on immunoSEQ multiplex PCR, and the TCRdb table lists in-frame clones only, not all of them. The sample records about 220,000 clones, approximately 83% being singletons. What was sequenced was PBMCs or T cells enriched from blood (not recorded which). The receptors shown here come from a woman in her 40s who had been exposed to COVID-19. Each CDR3 is given with its conserved first and last residue. Size is stated for part of the rows, as once, few or many counts, or as a class when the clone is expanded.

clone_size,j_call,v_call,cdr3_aa
-,TRBJ1-1,TRBV19,CASSTPSGGRGGTEAFF
-,TRBJ2-3,TRBV19,CASSIGWEDTQYF
once,TRBJ1-2,TRBV7-9,CASSPTGAANYGYTF
-,TRBJ2-3,TRBV11-2,CASSPGHLSDTQYF
once,TRBJ2-6,TRBV7-3,CASSQDSASGANVLTF
-,TRBJ1-4,TRBV29-1,CSATGHDEKLFF
-,TRBJ1-2,TRBV24-1,CATSDFRQGGGYGYTF
-,TRBJ1-1,TRBV11-3,CASSGGAEGTEAFF
-,TRBJ1-5,TRBV7-9,CASSPGQVPQPQHF
-,TRBJ2-1,TRBV4-1,CASSQGLLAGNYNEQFF
once,TRBJ1-2,TRBV19,CASRDSVGGAGLGGYTF
-,TRBJ2-7,TRBV5-1,CASSTPGQGYHEQYF
few,TRBJ1-5,TRBV5-1,CASSLSPLDQPQHF
-,TRBJ1-5,TRBV2,CASSEARGLQPQHF
-,TRBJ2-5,TRBV7-2,CASTQPGTGGETQYF
-,TRBJ2-2,TRBV5-8,CASSLALAGGRGELFF
-,TRBJ1-5,TRBV19,CASSIDGDRGGQPQHF
-,TRBJ2-7,TRBV28,CASSFTRRSSYEQYF
-,TRBJ1-1,TRBV2,CASSETWGPNTEAFF
-,TRBJ2-3,TRBV5-4,CASSSGMTSGVYTDTQYF
-,TRBJ1-1,TRBV3-1/TRBV3-2,CASSRHYGDTEAFF
-,TRBJ2-7,TRBV19,CASSIPGGKGYEQYF
-,TRBJ2-5,TRBV9,CASGPSGGQETQYF
-,TRBJ1-1,TRBV12-3/TRBV12-4,CASSLTSGTEAFF
once,TRBJ1-4,TRBV19,CASSIDRTGGAHEKLFF
-,TRBJ2-3,TRBV7-8,CASSLGHSSTDTQYF
-,TRBJ1-4,TRBV7-9,CASSPSGTGVEKLFF
-,TRBJ2-3,TRBV7-2,CASSLSPAAATDTQYF
-,TRBJ2-5,TRBV3-1/TRBV3-2,CASSPGQGTQETQYF
-,TRBJ1-6,TRBV5-1,CASSFGGGRLNSPLHF
-,TRBJ1-2,TRBV6-6,CASRQRTGNGYTF
many,TRBJ2-2,TRBV7-9,CASSLNVGGTGELFF
few,TRBJ2-7,TRBV10-3,CAPPALQVDEQYF
-,TRBJ1-5,TRBV6-2/TRBV6-3,CASSYGAGTGSKKPQHF
-,TRBJ2-7,TRBV10-3,CAISGKEAKYEQYF
-,TRBJ1-5,TRBV6-5,CASSWDRALNQPQHF
-,TRBJ1-2,TRBV5-4,CASSPPGGDYGYTF
-,TRBJ1-1,TRBV6-5,CASRPDRRGTEAFF
-,TRBJ1-4,TRBV5-4,CASSWGEEEKLFF
-,TRBJ2-1,TRBV7-7,CASSFAGGHNEQFF
-,TRBJ2-7,TRBV6-5,CASSPGNPYEQYF
-,TRBJ2-1,TRBV2,CASSPYPTSPDNEQFF
-,TRBJ1-1,TRBV12-3/TRBV12-4,CASSFSDTEAFF
few,TRBJ1-1,TRBV11-2,CASSPTGKNTEAFF
-,TRBJ1-6,TRBV28,CASRSSGTGGGSYNSPLHF
-,TRBJ1-5,TRBV6-1,CASSVRDRERNQPQHF
-,TRBJ2-7,TRBV21-1,CASNPGTGGHYEQYF
-,TRBJ1-2,TRBV7-2,CASSLRPPTVGVNYGYTF
few,TRBJ1-2,TRBV15,CATSGGAVGYTF
-,TRBJ1-2,TRBV19,CASSLDRTKNYGYTF
-,TRBJ2-3,TRBV5-4,CASSLDFQSTDTQYF
-,TRBJ2-1,TRBV18,CASSGTTGVREQFF
-,TRBJ1-2,TRBV5-5,CASSPDGTGLDGYTF
-,TRBJ2-2,TRBV11-2,CASSSGGTGELFF
-,TRBJ1-2,TRBV27,CASRGRGYTF